This T cell receptor (beta chain) appears in the sequencing data of a study of early stage breast cancer tumors. The overall study: Of fewer than 20 invasive breast tumors, about a dozen were hormone receptor-positive, HER2-negative.

Regarding the study as a whole: Blood repertoires resembled normal breast more than tumor. Compared with adjacent normal breast tissue, tumors showed 2 to 3-fold greater T cell density and higher clonality.

A remark on this clone: What it recognizes is unknown.

Each sample had two DNA replicates, 0.5 to 0.65 ug blood or roughly 1.4 ug tissue. Generated by immunoSEQ multiplex PCR, the TCRdb table keeps only in-frame clones and is missing some. Of tens of thousands of clones listed, roughly four fifths were seen once; the top ten hold around 10%. The clonotype comes from a person between 50 and 60 years old with breast cancer. Input material: blood.

The CDR3 is CASSSETGIGNTIYF. The CDR3 nucleotides are TGTGCCAGCAGCTCCGAGACAGGGATTGGAAACACCATATATTTT. This rearrangement joins TRBV7-9 to TRBJ1-3; 7 bases agree with TRBD1. Trimming at V came to 4 bases and at J to 3 bases, leaving 6 bases not matched to a gene. The CDR3 length is 15 residues. In germline, CDR1 is SEHNR, CDR2 FQNEAQ (reference sequence).